What follows are 17 T cell receptor beta chains derived from one specimen sequenced in a study of cytomegalovirus exposure and HLA in healthy donors. PCR primers comprised 60 Vbeta and 13 Jbeta primers. The data were produced by immunoSEQ multiplex PCR, yet TCRdb's version contains in-frame clones alone and is incomplete. The table includes 120,000 or so clones, roughly 75% detected once. The sample consisted of PBMCs. The receptors were gathered from a man aged 30 to 45 in good health and CMV-seropositive.

This clone has a handful of counts. The V and J genes are TRBV7-9 and TRBJ2-5; the match to TRBD2 covers 7 bases. Germline-derived CDR1 and CDR2 are SEHNR and FQNEAQ (reference sequence). This CDR3 has 17 residues. J was trimmed by 5 bases and V by 1 base; bases with no gene match: 13. CDR3 DNA sequence: TGTGCCAGCAGCTTAGGGTCATCCTGGCAGCGGGGTGAGACCCAGTACTTC. Translating it yields CASSLGSSWQRGETQYF.

This clone was found a few times. The rearrangement links TRBV18 to TRBJ2-3, with D hard to call. CDR1 and CDR2 (germline): KGHSH, LQKENI. This CDR3 contains 14 residues. Trimming took off 3 bases at V and 4 bases at J, with 11 bases between the two ends. The CDR3 sequence: CASSPRPSSDTQYF. CDR3 DNA sequence: TGTGCCAGCTCACCGAGGCCCTCATCAGATACGCAGTATTTT.

The J gene is TRBJ2-5, the V gene TRBV30; 8 bases fit TRBD1. J gave up 0 bases and V 5 bases, and 8 bases lay outside the gene matches. Germline CDR1 reads GTSNPN; CDR2 reads SVGIG (reference sequence). The CDR3 runs to 15 residues. The CDR3 loop reads CAWGGQGWNQETQYF. CDR3 DNA: TGTGCCTGGGGAGGACAGGGTTGGAACCAAGAGACCCAGTACTTC. The full variable domain, completed using reference TRBV30 and TRBJ2-5, is SQTIHQWPATLVQPVGSPLSLECTVEGTSNPNLYWYRQAAGRGLQLLFYSVGIGQISSEVPQNLSASRPQDRQFILSSKKLLLSDSGFYLCAWGGQGWNQETQYFGPGTRLLVL.

The rearrangement uses TRBV5-8 and TRBJ1-1, with D uncertain. The length of the CDR3 is 16 residues. Germline CDR1 and CDR2: SGHTS and YDEGEE. Trimming took off 4 bases at V and 3 bases at J, with 19 bases between the two ends. CDR3 DNA sequence: TGTGCCAGCAGCCCCGTGGGCCTGTCTTCTTACACTGAAGCTTTCTTT. Protein product: CASSPVGLSSYTEAFF.

The chain combines TRBV27 with TRBJ2-7; 7 bases match TRBD2. With 7 bases clipped from V and 2 bases from J, the junction kept 14 bases outside the gene matches. CDR3 length: 16 residues. Germline CDR1 is MNHEY and CDR2 is SMNVEV (reference sequence). The chain's CDR3 is CASKRKPGLTTYEQYF. CDR3 DNA: TGTGCCAGCAAAAGAAAACCGGGACTAACGACCTACGAGCAGTACTTC.

This clone appeared a few times. This sequence joins TRBV5-1 and TRBJ1-1; weak D call: TRBD1 (6 bases). CDR3 size: 16 residues. Germline-derived CDR1 and CDR2 are SGHRS and YFSETQ. Between the trimmed V and J ends, which lost 2 bases and 1 base, there was a span of 15 bases. The CDR3 loop is CASSFGTTMGNTEAFF. CDR3 DNA: TGCGCCAGCAGCTTCGGGACAACAATGGGGAACACTGAAGCTTTCTTT.

This clone has just one count. This chain links TRBV19 with TRBJ1-2; no firm D call. The CDR3 runs 14 residues. Germline V CDR1 and CDR2: LNHDA, SQIVND (reference sequence). The ends were cut back, 5 bases at V and 1 base at J, with 11 bases in the middle. CDR3 sequence (DNA): TGTGCCAGTAGTCTCCGGCGGAGTAACTATGGCTACACCTTC. Its translation is CASSLRRSNYGYTF.

Here the CDR3 DNA reads TGTGCCAGCAGCGGGGGGGCTCGGGGCGGGAGGGCCAGGAATGAGCAGTTCTTC. Translating gives CASSGGARGGRARNEQFF. The chain links TRBV9 to TRBJ2-1; 9 nucleotides line up with TRBD2. CDR1 and CDR2 (germline): SGDLS, YYNGEE. V lost 3 bases, J lost 7 bases, and 17 bases stayed unmatched. The CDR3 totals 18 residues.

The sample holds one count of this clone. DNA of the CDR3: TGTGCCAGCTCGTTGGGACAGAACACAGATACGCAGTATTTT. This gives the protein CASSLGQNTDTQYF. The chain carries TRBV18 and TRBJ2-3; 7 bases agree with TRBD1. This CDR3 spans 14 amino acids. CDR1 KGHSH and CDR2 LQKENI come from the germline V gene. The V gene end was trimmed by 6 bases and the J gene end by 2 bases; junction bases not matched to a gene: 5. The whole variable domain, filled in from reference TRBV18 and TRBJ2-3, reads NAGVMQNPRHLVRRRGQEARLRCSPMKGHSHVYWYRQLPEEGLKFMVYLQKENIIDESGMPKERFSAEFPKEGPSILRIQQVVRGDSAAYFCASSLGQNTDTQYFGPGTRLTVL.

This chain connects TRBV7-2 to TRBJ2-3; D uncertain. Germline lookup yields CDR1 SGHTA and CDR2 FQGNSA. The CDR3 is made up of 14 amino acids. Trimming removed 1 base at V and 3 bases at J, with 8 bases between. CDR3 residues: CASSLDRITDTQYF. The CDR3, as DNA: TGTGCCAGCAGCTTAGACAGAATAACAGATACGCAGTATTTT. The full variable domain, with the rest looked up from reference TRBV7-2 and TRBJ2-3, is GAGVSQSPSNKVTEKGKDVELRCDPISGHTALYWYRQSLGQGLEFLIYFQGNSAPDKSGLPSDRFSAERTGGSVSTLTIQRTQQEDSAVYLCASSLDRITDTQYFGPGTRLTVL.

The V and J genes are TRBV5-1 and TRBJ1-4; 8 bases line up with TRBD1. The trim removed 4 bases at V and 7 bases at J, leaving 9 bases unmatched. This CDR3 has 15 residues. CDR1 and CDR2 from the germline V gene are SGHRS and YFSETQ. The CDR3 here is CASSLTGVWGEKLFF. Here the CDR3 DNA reads TGCGCCAGCAGCCTGACAGGGGTATGGGGTGAAAAACTGTTTTTT.

This chain uses TRBV11-2 with TRBJ2-1, with D maybe TRBD2 (5 bases). Trimming took off 4 bases at V and 3 bases at J, with 10 bases between the two ends. This CDR3 has 14 residues. Germline assignment: CDR1 SGHAT and CDR2 FQNNGV. The CDR3 sequence: CASSSQRYYNEQFF. The CDR3 DNA reads TGTGCCAGCAGCTCACAGCGGTACTACAATGAGCAGTTCTTC.

The sample holds a few counts of this clone. The chain couples TRBV28 to TRBJ1-2, with 9 bases lining up with TRBD1. V lost 8 bases and J lost 9; bases outside the gene matches: 10. The CDR3 spans 13 residues. Per the germline V gene, CDR1 is MDHEN and CDR2 is SYDVKM. Here the CDR3 DNA reads TGTGCCAGCGGTGATGGACAGGGGAGAAGCTACACCTTC. Amino acid sequence: CASGDGQGRSYTF.

The chain uses TRBV18 and TRBJ1-1; D might be TRBD1 (5 bases). V was cut by 1 base and J by 6 bases, with 21 bases left in between. The CDR3 sequence is 17 residues long. The germline CDR1 and CDR2 sequences are KGHSH and LQKENI. DNA for the CDR3: TGTGCCAGCTCACCACGAGAACGGGGGGAAGTAGGCGCTGAAGCTTTCTTT. This gives the protein CASSPRERGEVGAEAFF.

This clone was picked up one time. The rearrangement joins TRBV7-2 to TRBJ2-7; a possible D gene is TRBD2 (6 bases). The germline V and J ends were trimmed by 1 base and 3 bases, with 10 bases remaining between them. The CDR3 is 14 residues long. Per the germline V gene, CDR1 is SGHTA and CDR2 is FQGNSA. For the CDR3, the DNA is TGTGCCAGCAGCTTAGGGCTAGCGAACTACGAGCAGTACTTC. Amino acids: CASSLGLANYEQYF.

The chain uses TRBV7-8 and TRBJ2-1, with 8 bases matching TRBD2. Germline-derived CDR1 and CDR2 are SGHVS and FQNEAQ. Trimming at V came to 4 bases and at J to 4 bases, leaving 12 bases not matched to a gene. This CDR3 has 17 residues. The CDR3 bases are TGTGCCAGCAGCTCCCTGGGCAGCGGGAGTCGTTACAATGAGCAGTTCTTC. Its protein is CASSSLGSGSRYNEQFF.

The chain employs TRBV9 and TRBJ1-1, with D uncertain. Germline CDR1 SGDLS, CDR2 YYNGEE. V was clipped by 4 bases and J by 5 bases, with 18 bases between them. This CDR3 contains 15 residues. CDR3 residues: CASSSARRGDTEAFF. CDR3 nucleotide sequence: TGTGCCAGCAGCTCTGCTCGGCGGGGAGATACTGAAGCTTTCTTT.